This T cell receptor (beta chain) was identified during a study of monozygotic twins with inflammatory bowel disease. Study-wide results and caveats: There was no way to distinguish the different T cell subtypes.

Comments on this clonotype: Its antigen is still unknown.

Each TCR library consumed about 4,000 ng of total RNA. Each sample had eight separate cDNA synthesis reactions. Researchers used template switching to add UMIs featuring a 6-nucleotide sample barcode. Reprocessing the 5' RACE reads, TCRdb reports a single entry for every CDR3 protein and omits DNA. The record lists about 160,000 distinct CDR3 sequences, of which the ten most abundant hold 2% to 2.5%. The sequenced material came from blood. This clonotype originated in a human donor with ulcerative colitis or Crohn's disease, or a healthy co-twin of an affected twin (not recorded which).

This CDR3 reads CASSLAVGGDYEQYF. V is TRBV5-1 and J is TRBJ2-7; TCRdb designates TRBD2, a call that cannot be tested without DNA. The CDR3 loop spans 15 amino acids. Germline V gene data show CDR1 as SGHRS and CDR2 as YFSETQ.